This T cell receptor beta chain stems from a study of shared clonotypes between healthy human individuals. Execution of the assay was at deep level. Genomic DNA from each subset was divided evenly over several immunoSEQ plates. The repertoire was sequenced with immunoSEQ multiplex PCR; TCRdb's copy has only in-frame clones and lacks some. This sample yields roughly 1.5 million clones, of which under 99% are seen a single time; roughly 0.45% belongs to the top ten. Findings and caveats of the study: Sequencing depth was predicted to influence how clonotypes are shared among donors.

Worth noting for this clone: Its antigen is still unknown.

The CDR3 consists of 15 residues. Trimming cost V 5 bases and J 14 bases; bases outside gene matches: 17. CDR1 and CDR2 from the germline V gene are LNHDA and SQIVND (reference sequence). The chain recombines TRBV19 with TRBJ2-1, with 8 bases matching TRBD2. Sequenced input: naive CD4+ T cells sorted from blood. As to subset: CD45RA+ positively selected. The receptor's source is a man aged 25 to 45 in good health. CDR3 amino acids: CASSPNPIAGPSEFF. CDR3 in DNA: TGTGCCAGTAGTCCCAACCCGATAGCGGGACCTTCCGAGTTCTTC.